These 28 T cell receptor beta chains were sequenced from one sample in a study of siplizumab effects on memory and regulatory T cells. Using immunoSEQ multiplex PCR, the repertoire was profiled, and TCRdb retains in-frame clones only, with some absent. The repertoire includes fewer than 80,000 clones, roughly 93% of them detected once, and about 4.5% sits in the top ten. Sequencing was performed on CD8+ T cells sorted from blood. These receptors all stem from a human donor in good health.

The chain recombines TRBV9 with TRBJ2-7, with 7 bases that match TRBD2. V shed 0 bases and J 4 bases; nucleotides not matched to a gene: 4. The germline gives CDR1 SGDLS, CDR2 YYNGEE. There are 14 residues in the CDR3. The CDR3 nucleotides read TGTGCCAGCAGCGTAGGGGCGGGGGAGTACGAGCAGTACTTC. As protein: CASSVGAGEYEQYF.

V and J are TRBV5-4 and TRBJ2-4; 11 nucleotides agree with TRBD2. CDR1 and CDR2 from the germline V gene are SGHNT and YYREEE (reference sequence). With V trimmed by 4 bases and J by 5 bases, 8 bases remained unmatched. CDR3 length: 16 amino acids. The CDR3 sequence is CASSVGLAEGENIQYF. In DNA form, the CDR3 reads TGTGCCAGCAGCGTGGGACTAGCGGAGGGAGAAAACATTCAGTACTTC.

V gene TRBV6-6 combines with J gene TRBJ2-3; TRBD1 or TRBD2 may be the D gene (6 bases each). The CDR3 covers 16 residues. Trimming removed 0 bases at V and 3 bases at J, with 13 bases between. Germline values: CDR1 MNHNY, CDR2 SVGAGI (reference sequence). The chain's CDR3 is CASSYSSGAVTDTQYF. The CDR3 DNA reads TGTGCCAGCAGTTACTCATCGGGGGCGGTGACAGATACGCAGTATTTT.

The chain uses TRBV7-6 and TRBJ1-6, with D possibly TRBD1 on 6 matching bases. The CDR3 consists of 14 residues. Germline V gene lookup returns CDR1 SGHVS and CDR2 FNYEAQ. Deletions cut 5 bases from V and 10 bases from J, with 15 bases between. The CDR3 coding sequence is TGTGCCAGCAGCCCACAGGGAGATGAATCACCCCTCCACTTT. This encodes CASSPQGDESPLHF.

This clone was seen more than once but under ten times. The chain employs TRBV21-1 and TRBJ1-2. TRBV21-1 is a listed pseudogene. The CDR3 loop spans 15 amino acids. The CDR3 DNA reads TGTGCCAGCACCCAAAGTGGGGTGGTTAACTATGGCTACACCTTC. It translates to CASTQSGVVNYGYTF.

The chain combines TRBV13 with TRBJ2-7; D is unclear. The V gene's germline CDR1 is PRHDT and CDR2 FYEKMQ (reference sequence). The CDR3 has 14 amino acids. Trimming cost V 4 bases and J 0 bases, with 10 bases left between them. In nucleotides, the CDR3 is TGTGCCAGCAGCTCTACCCATTCCTCCTACGAGCAGTACTTC. Protein sequence: CASSSTHSSYEQYF.

V usage is TRBV12-5 and J usage is TRBJ2-5; possible D gene TRBD1, 6 bases. The CDR3 has 13 residues. Germline CDR1 reads LGHNT; CDR2 reads FRNRAP. The V gene lost 5 bases and the J gene lost 0 bases, with 7 bases spanning the gap. CDR3: CASGRGYQETQYF. CDR3 nucleotide sequence: TGTGCTAGTGGTAGGGGGTACCAAGAGACCCAGTACTTC.

The chain combines TRBV19 with TRBJ2-3; 10 bases map to TRBD2. V shed 7 bases and J 2 bases; nucleotides not matched to a gene: 6. Looked up from germline, CDR1 is LNHDA and CDR2 is SQIVND (reference sequence). This CDR3 has 15 amino acids. The CDR3, as DNA: TGTGCCAGTAATCTAGCGGGGGCTACCACAGATACGCAGTATTTT. It specifies CASNLAGATTDTQYF. Looking up the rest from reference TRBV19 and TRBJ2-3 gives the full variable domain: DGGITQSPKYLFRKEGQNVTLSCEQNLNHDAMYWYRQDPGQGLRLIYYSQIVNDFQKGDIAEGYSVSREKKESFPLTVTSAQKNPTAFYLCASNLAGATTDTQYFGPGTRLTVL.

This chain connects TRBV19 to TRBJ2-7, with 10 bases matching TRBD1. V was clipped by 3 bases and J by 1 base; unmatched bases: 0. CDR3 length: 14 amino acids. Looked up from germline, CDR1 is LNHDA and CDR2 is SQIVND (reference sequence). CDR3 residues: CASSMGQGSYEQYF. CDR3 nucleotides: TGTGCCAGTAGTATGGGACAGGGGTCCTACGAGCAGTACTTC. Using reference TRBV19 and TRBJ2-7 for the parts outside the CDR3, the full variable domain is DGGITQSPKYLFRKEGQNVTLSCEQNLNHDAMYWYRQDPGQGLRLIYYSQIVNDFQKGDIAEGYSVSREKKESFPLTVTSAQKNPTAFYLCASSMGQGSYEQYFGPGTRLTVT.

CDR3 nucleotide sequence: TGTGCCAGCAGCGTAGGGACTCCCTCCTACGAGCAGTACTTC. This gives the protein CASSVGTPSYEQYF. The rearrangement joins TRBV9 to TRBJ2-7, with TRBD2 as a possible D gene (5 bases). The CDR3 covers 14 residues. From germline, CDR1 is SGDLS and CDR2 YYNGEE. Trimming left V 0 bases short and J 0 bases short, with 7 bases between. Filled out from reference TRBV9 and TRBJ2-7, the complete variable domain reads DSGVTQTPKHLITATGQRVTLRCSPRSGDLSVYWYQQSLDQGLQFLIQYYNGEERAKGNILERFSAQQFPDLHSELNLSSLELGDSALYFCASSVGTPSYEQYFGPGTRLTVT.

This clone was observed once. The rearrangement links TRBV9 to TRBJ1-2; D perhaps matches TRBD1 (6 bases). Between the trimmed V and J ends, which lost 0 bases and 1 base, there was a span of 7 bases. The CDR3 is 14 amino acids. In germline, CDR1 is SGDLS, CDR2 YYNGEE. This CDR3 reads CASSVGDNNYGYTF. The CDR3 bases are TGTGCCAGCAGCGTAGGGGACAATAACTATGGCTACACCTTC.

With respect to this clone: The sample has other DNA sequences that encode this CDR3 too. V and J are TRBV7-9 and TRBJ1-2; no clear D gene. Germline values: CDR1 SEHNR, CDR2 FQNEAQ (reference sequence). This CDR3 is 12 amino acids long. V lost 1 base and J 4 bases, leaving 4 bases between the germline ends. The CDR3 reads CASSLGGYGYTF. CDR3 bases: TGTGCCAGCAGCTTAGGAGGCTATGGCTACACCTTC.

The gene calls are TRBV28 and TRBJ1-4, with TRBD1 matching 9 bases. The ends lost 3 bases at V and 6 bases at J; junction bases unmatched: 2. Germline lookup yields CDR1 MDHEN and CDR2 SYDVKM. This CDR3 has 14 amino acids. The CDR3 nucleotides are TGTGCCAGCAGTTTCGGGACAGGGTATGAAAAACTGTTTTTT. This gives the protein CASSFGTGYEKLFF. Full variable domain (outside the CDR3, taken from reference TRBV28 and TRBJ1-4): DVKVTQSSRYLVKRTGEKVFLECVQDMDHENMFWYRQDPGLGLRLIYFSYDVKMKEKGDIPEGYSVSREKKERFSLILESASTNQTSMYLCASSFGTGYEKLFFGSGTQLSVL.

This sequence joins TRBV21-1 and TRBJ2-5; no check of the table's D call, TRBD2, against the DNA was made. TRBV21-1 is marked as a pseudogene. The CDR3 totals 16 residues. The CDR3 coding sequence is TGTGCCAGCAGCAAAGTGCCAGCGGGATTAAAGGAGACCCAGTACTTC. Its protein product is CASSKVPAGLKETQYF.

The J gene is TRBJ1-2, the V gene TRBV7-2, with a possible D match to TRBD1 (5 bases). The CDR3 length is 11 residues. Germline assignment: CDR1 SGHTA and CDR2 FQGNSA. The V end lost 3 bases, the J end lost 7 bases, and 6 bases lay between the germline ends. The chain's CDR3 is CASSLGTGYTF. DNA for the CDR3: TGTGCCAGCAGCTTGGGGACTGGCTACACCTTC.

The CDR3 nucleotides read TGCGCCAGCAGCTTGACGGACAGGAGCTCCTACGAGCAGTACTTC. Residues: CASSLTDRSSYEQYF. The V gene is TRBV5-1, the J gene TRBJ2-7, with 7 nucleotides matching TRBD1. Germline CDR1 SGHRS, CDR2 YFSETQ. The CDR3 is made up of 15 amino acids. The ends lost 1 base at V and 0 bases at J; junction bases unmatched: 4.

The gene calls are TRBV7-7 and TRBJ2-2; 11 bases are shared with TRBD1. V gave up 5 bases and J gave up 5 bases; unmatched junction bases: 7. Per germline, CDR1 SSHAT and CDR2 FNYEAQ (reference sequence). CDR3 length: 16 residues. CDR3 in amino acids: CASSHRTGGVTGELFF. The CDR3 DNA is TGTGCCAGCAGCCATCGGACAGGGGGCGTAACCGGGGAGCTGTTTTTT.

V is TRBV19 and J is TRBJ2-7, with unresolved D. Trimming took 6 bases from V and 3 from J, leaving 6 bases between them. CDR1 is LNHDA, CDR2 SQIVND, per germline (reference sequence). This CDR3 is built from 11 residues. CDR3 bases: TGTGCCAGTAGAGGTGGCTACGAGCAGTACTTC. It specifies CASRGGYEQYF.

J is TRBJ1-5 and V is TRBV9; no reliable D call. Trimming took 0 bases from V and 7 from J, leaving 8 bases between them. Germline values: CDR1 SGDLS, CDR2 YYNGEE. The CDR3 runs 13 residues. The CDR3 DNA reads as TGTGCCAGCAGCGTAGAATCTGAACAGCCCCAGCATTTT. Amino acids: CASSVESEQPQHF.

J is TRBJ1-5 and V is TRBV5-4, with D unclear. V was clipped by 5 bases and J by 0 bases, with 21 bases between them. Looked up from germline, CDR1 is SGHNT and CDR2 is YYREEE (reference sequence). CDR3 length equals 18 residues. In DNA, the CDR3 is TGTGCCAGCAGTTCAACGGCAGATCCTTCCTATAGCAATCAGCCCCAGCATTTT. Its translation: CASSSTADPSYSNQPQHF.

In nucleotides, the CDR3 is TGTGCCAGTAGTATAGGAGCGGGAAACATTCAGTACTTC. Protein sequence: CASSIGAGNIQYF. The rearrangement joins TRBV19 to TRBJ2-4; D is possibly TRBD2 (6 bases). The ends were cut back, 1 base at V and 6 bases at J, with 7 bases in the middle. Germline CDR1 and CDR2: LNHDA and SQIVND (reference sequence). The CDR3 totals 13 residues.

The genes are TRBV7-7 and TRBJ2-2; D gene ambiguous. Trimming shortened V by 5 bases and J by 4 bases, and 8 bases separated the two germline ends. The germline V gene encodes CDR1 SSHAT and CDR2 FNYEAQ (reference sequence). CDR3 size: 13 residues. CDR3 DNA sequence: TGTGCCAGCAGCCTAACCTCCACCGGGGAGCTGTTTTTT. It codes for CASSLTSTGELFF.

The chain recombines TRBV7-3 with TRBJ2-1; tentative D call: TRBD1 (5 bases). This CDR3 region has 18 residues. Trimming left V 5 bases short and J 2 bases short, with 22 bases between. In germline, CDR1 is SGHTA, CDR2 FQGTGA. The CDR3 bases are TGTGCCAGCAGCCGCCCCCTCGAGACAGCGAGAACCTACAATGAGCAGTTCTTC. Encoded protein: CASSRPLETARTYNEQFF.

The chain joins TRBV9 to TRBJ1-1; D is perhaps TRBD1 (5 bases). The ends were cut back, 4 bases at V and 1 base at J, with 20 bases in the middle. The CDR3 has 17 residues. Germline CDR1 is SGDLS and CDR2 is YYNGEE. The CDR3 is CASSNPRVGPTNTEAFF. Here the CDR3 DNA reads TGTGCCAGCAGCAATCCCAGGGTAGGGCCCACGAACACTGAAGCTTTCTTT.

This chain links TRBV4-1 with TRBJ2-1; no firm D call. Germline values: CDR1 MGHRA, CDR2 YSYEKL. Trimming removed 5 bases at V and 8 bases at J, with 13 bases between. The CDR3 loop spans 13 amino acids. For the CDR3, the DNA is TGCGCCAGCAGCTCCAGTCCGTTTTATGAGCAGTTCTTC. It encodes CASSSSPFYEQFF.

The chain joins TRBV6-5 to TRBJ1-2; possible D gene TRBD1, 6 bases. CDR3 length: 14 residues. Trimming removed 2 bases at V and 5 bases at J, with 12 bases between. CDR1 is MNHEY and CDR2 is SVGAGI in the germline V gene. The DNA for the CDR3 is TGTGCCAGCAGTTACGAGGGGGTGGGTTATGGCTACACCTTC. It translates to CASSYEGVGYGYTF.

This chain uses TRBV7-8 with TRBJ2-3, with 10 nucleotides matching TRBD1. The J segment lost 4 bases and the V segment lost 5 bases, leaving 6 bases of the junction unmatched. The CDR3 totals 15 residues. The germline gives CDR1 SGHVS, CDR2 FQNEAQ. The CDR3 here is CASSRSGTGADTQYF. CDR3 sequence (DNA): TGTGCCAGCAGCCGCTCCGGGACAGGGGCAGATACGCAGTATTTT.

V and J are TRBV19 and TRBJ1-1, with D uncertain. The CDR3 runs 14 residues. Germline loops: CDR1 LNHDA, CDR2 SQIVND (reference sequence). Trimming pared 5 bases from V and 4 bases from J, leaving 14 bases between. CDR3 bases: TGTGCCAGTAGTGAAGAATCGGCGGTCACTGAAGCTTTCTTT. Translating it yields CASSEESAVTEAFF.